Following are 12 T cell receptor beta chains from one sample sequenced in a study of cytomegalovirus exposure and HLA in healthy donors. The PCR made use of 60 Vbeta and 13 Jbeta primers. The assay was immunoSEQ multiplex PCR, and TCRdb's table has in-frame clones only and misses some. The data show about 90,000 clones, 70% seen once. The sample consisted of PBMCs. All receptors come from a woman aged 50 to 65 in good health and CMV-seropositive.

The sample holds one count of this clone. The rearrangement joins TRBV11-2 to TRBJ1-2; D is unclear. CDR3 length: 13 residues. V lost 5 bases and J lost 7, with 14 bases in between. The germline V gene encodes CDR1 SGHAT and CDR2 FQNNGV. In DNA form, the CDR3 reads TGTGCCAGCAGCCTCGACGGGGTGGCTGGCTACACCTTC. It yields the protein CASSLDGVAGYTF.

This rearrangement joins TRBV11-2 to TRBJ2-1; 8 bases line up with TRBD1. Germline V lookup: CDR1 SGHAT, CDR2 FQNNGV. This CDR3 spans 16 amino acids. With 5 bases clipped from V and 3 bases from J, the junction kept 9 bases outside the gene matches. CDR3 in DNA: TGTGCCAGCAGCGAACCCAGACAGGGGATCTACAATGAGCAGTTCTTC. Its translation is CASSEPRQGIYNEQFF.

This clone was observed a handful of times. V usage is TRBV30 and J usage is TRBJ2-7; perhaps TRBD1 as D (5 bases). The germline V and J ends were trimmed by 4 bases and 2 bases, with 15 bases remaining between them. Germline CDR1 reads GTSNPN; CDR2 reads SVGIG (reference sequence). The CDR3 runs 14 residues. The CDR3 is CAWTAGLGAYEQYF. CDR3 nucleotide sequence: TGTGCCTGGACAGCAGGTCTAGGGGCCTACGAGCAGTACTTC.

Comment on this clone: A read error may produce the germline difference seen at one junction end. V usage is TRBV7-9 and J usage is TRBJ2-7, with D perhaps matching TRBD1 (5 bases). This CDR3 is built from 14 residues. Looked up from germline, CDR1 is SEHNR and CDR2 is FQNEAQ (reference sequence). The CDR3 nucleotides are TGTTCCAGCAGCCCCGGCTACAGGCAGGACGAGCAGTACTTC. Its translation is CSSSPGYRQDEQYF.

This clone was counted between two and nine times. This CDR3 is CASSDRGIWRNQPQHF. CDR3 nucleotide sequence: TGTGCCAGCAGTGACAGGGGGATCTGGAGGAATCAGCCCCAGCATTTT. This chain connects TRBV28 to TRBJ1-5, with 9 bases identical to TRBD1. Germline trimming cut 5 bases from V and 4 bases from J; bases unmatched to any gene: 9. Germline V gene sequence: CDR1 MDHEN, CDR2 SYDVKM. This CDR3 region has 16 residues.

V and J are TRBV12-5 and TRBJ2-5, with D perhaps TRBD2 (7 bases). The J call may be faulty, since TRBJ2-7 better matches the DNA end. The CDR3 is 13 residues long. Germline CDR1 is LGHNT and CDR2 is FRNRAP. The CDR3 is CASGWGGPYEQYF. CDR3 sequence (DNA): TGTGCTAGTGGTTGGGGGGGGCCCTACGAGCAGTACTTC.

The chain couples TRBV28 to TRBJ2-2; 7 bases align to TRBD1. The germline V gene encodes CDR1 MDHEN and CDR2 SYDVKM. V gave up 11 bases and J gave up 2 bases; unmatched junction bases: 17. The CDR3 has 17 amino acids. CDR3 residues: CAGTPLRGGINTGELFF. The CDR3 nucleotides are TGTGCCGGCACCCCTCTTAGAGGGGGCATCAACACCGGGGAGCTGTTTTTT.

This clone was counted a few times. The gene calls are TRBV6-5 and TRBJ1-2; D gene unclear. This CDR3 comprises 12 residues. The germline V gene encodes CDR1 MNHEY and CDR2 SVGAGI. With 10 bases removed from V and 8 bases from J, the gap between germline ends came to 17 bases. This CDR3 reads CATQTGGRGYTF. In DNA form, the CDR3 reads TGTGCCACCCAAACCGGAGGAAGGGGCTACACCTTC.

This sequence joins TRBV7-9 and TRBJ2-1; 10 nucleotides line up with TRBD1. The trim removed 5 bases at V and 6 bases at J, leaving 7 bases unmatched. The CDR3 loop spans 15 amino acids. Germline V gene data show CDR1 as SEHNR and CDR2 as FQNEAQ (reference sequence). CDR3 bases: TGTGCCAGCAGCGACAGGGGGCGGGTCGGCAATGAGCAGTTCTTC. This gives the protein CASSDRGRVGNEQFF.

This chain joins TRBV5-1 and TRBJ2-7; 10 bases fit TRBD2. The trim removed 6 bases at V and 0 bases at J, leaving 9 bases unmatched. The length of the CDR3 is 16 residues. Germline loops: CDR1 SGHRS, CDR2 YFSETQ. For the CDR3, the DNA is TGCGCCAGCAAAGCAGAAGCGGGAGGGTACTCCTACGAGCAGTACTTC. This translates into CASKAEAGGYSYEQYF.

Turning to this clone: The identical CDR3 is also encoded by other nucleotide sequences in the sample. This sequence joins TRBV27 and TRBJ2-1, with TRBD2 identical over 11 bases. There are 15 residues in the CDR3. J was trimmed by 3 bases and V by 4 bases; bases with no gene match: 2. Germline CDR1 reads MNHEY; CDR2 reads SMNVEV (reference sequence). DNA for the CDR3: TGTGCCAGCAGTTCCGGGACTAGCGGCTACAATGAGCAGTTCTTC. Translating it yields CASSSGTSGYNEQFF.

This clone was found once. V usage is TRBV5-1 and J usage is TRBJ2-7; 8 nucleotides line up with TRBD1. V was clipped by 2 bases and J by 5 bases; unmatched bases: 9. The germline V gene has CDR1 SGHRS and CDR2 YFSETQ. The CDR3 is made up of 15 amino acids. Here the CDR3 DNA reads TGCGCCAGCAGCTTCATCCCAGGGGGCATCAACGAGCAGTACTTC. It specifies CASSFIPGGINEQYF.